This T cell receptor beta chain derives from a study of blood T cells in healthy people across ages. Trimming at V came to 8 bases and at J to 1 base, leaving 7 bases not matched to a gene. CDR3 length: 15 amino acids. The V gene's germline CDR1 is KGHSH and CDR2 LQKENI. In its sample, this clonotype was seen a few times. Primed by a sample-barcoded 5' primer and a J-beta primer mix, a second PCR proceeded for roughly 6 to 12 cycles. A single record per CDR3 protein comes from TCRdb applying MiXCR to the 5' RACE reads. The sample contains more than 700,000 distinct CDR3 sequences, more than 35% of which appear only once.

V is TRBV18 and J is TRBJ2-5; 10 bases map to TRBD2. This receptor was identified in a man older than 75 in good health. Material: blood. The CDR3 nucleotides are TGTGCCAGCACCCTAGCGGGAGAACCCCAAGAGACCCAGTACTTC. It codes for CASTLAGEPQETQYF.